This is a list of T cell receptor beta chains from one sample in a study of T cell responses to AZD1222 COVID-19 vaccine. Sequencing used immunoSEQ multiplex PCR; TCRdb keeps in-frame clones, though not all of them. The sample consists of about 140,000 clones, around 91% of them appearing once. Specimen: peripheral blood, collected on day 0 of AZD1222 vaccination. The source of these receptors is an adult in good health. The CDR3 runs from the conserved cysteine through the conserved F or W. D genes are given only for firm matches. Only some rows state a clone size, as once, few, many or a class for expanded clones.

j_call | cdr3_length | d_call | clone_size | v_call | cdr3_nt | cdr3_aa
TRBJ1-2 | 16 | - | - | TRBV25-1 | TGTGCCAGCAGCCCGGGACACCCAGCTGTTCACTATGGCTACACCTTC | CASSPGHPAVHYGYTF
TRBJ2-7 | 14 | - | - | TRBV11-2 | TGTGCCAGCAGCCCCACCCACAGAAGCTACGAGCAGTACTTC | CASSPTHRSYEQYF
TRBJ2-2 | 13 | - | - | TRBV2 | TGTGCCAGCAGCCACCAGAACACCGGGGAGCTGTTTTTT | CASSHQNTGELFF
TRBJ1-6 | 15 | TRBD1 | - | TRBV18 | TGTGCCAGCTCACCTTGGACAGGGGGGTATTCACCCCTCCACTTT | CASSPWTGGYSPLHF
TRBJ2-3 | 19 | TRBD2 | - | TRBV27 | TGTGCCAGCAGCCCCCGGGGGGGAGGGCGATACTCTAGCACAGATACGCAGTATTTT | CASSPRGGGRYSSTDTQYF
TRBJ2-7 | 15 | TRBD1 | - | TRBV6-1 | TGTGCCAGCAGTGACGTGGGACAGGGGGCCTACGAGCAGTACTTC | CASSDVGQGAYEQYF
TRBJ1-4 | 13 | - | - | TRBV30 | TGTGCCTGGAGTGTCAGGTTTAATGAAAAACTGTTTTTT | CAWSVRFNEKLFF
TRBJ2-5 | 14 | - | - | TRBV11-3 | TGTGCCAGCAGCCCAGGAACAGGGACGGAGACCCAGTACTTC | CASSPGTGTETQYF
TRBJ1-2 | 11 | - | - | TRBV11-2 | TGTGCCAGCAGCCCCCGGGGTGGCTACACCTTC | CASSPRGGYTF
TRBJ1-2 | 13 | - | once | TRBV9 | TGTGCCAGCAGCGCCTCGACAGACTATGGCTACACCTTC | CASSASTDYGYTF
TRBJ2-5 | 15 | TRBD2 | - | TRBV6-4 | TGTGCCAGCAGTGACTCACCCAGCGGGAGAGAGACCCAGTACTTC | CASSDSPSGRETQYF
TRBJ1-1 | 15 | - | - | TRBV6-6 | TGTGCCAGCAGTGACCCCCTTAACAGAGGGGGGACTGCTTTCTTT | CASSDPLNRGGTAFF
TRBJ2-3 | 18 | TRBD2 | - | TRBV5-4 | TGTGCCAGCAGCCCACGGCGGGGGGGCCAAGGAAGCACAGATACGCAGTATTTT | CASSPRRGGQGSTDTQYF
TRBJ2-3 | 14 | - | - | TRBV29-1 | TGCAGCGTTGCGACTAGTTCTCCCACAGATACGCAGTATTTT | CSVATSSPTDTQYF
TRBJ2-5 | 13 | - | - | TRBV6-5 | TGTGCCAGCAGTTACAGCGACAGCCTGCCCCAGTACTTC | CASSYSDSLPQYF
TRBJ1-1 | 15 | - | - | TRBV25-1 | TGTGCCAGCAGTGAATACAGGTTTGGGGGCACTGAAGCTTTCTTT | CASSEYRFGGTEAFF
TRBJ2-7 | 15 | TRBD1 | - | TRBV5-4 | TGTGCCAGCAGCTTGGAAGGGGGCGAAGGGTACGAGCAGTACTTC | CASSLEGGEGYEQYF
TRBJ1-1 | 16 | - | - | TRBV5-1 | TGCGCCAGCAGCTTGGCCGGAAGGGCAGGGGCTACTGAAGCTTTCTTT | CASSLAGRAGATEAFF
TRBJ2-5 | 15 | TRBD2 | few | TRBV2 | TGTGCCAGCAGTGATCCGGCGGGAGACCAAGAGACCCAGTACTTC | CASSDPAGDQETQYF
TRBJ2-3 | 11 | - | - | TRBV12-3/TRBV12-4 | TGTGCCAGCAGTTTTCTGGATACGCAGTATTTT | CASSFLDTQYF
TRBJ2-1 | 15 | TRBD1 | - | TRBV11-2 | TGTGCCAGCAGCCCCCCGGACAGGGGGCCCAATGAGCAGTTCTTC | CASSPPDRGPNEQFF
TRBJ1-3 | 16 | TRBD1 | - | TRBV7-2 | TGTGCCAGCAGCTGGAAGGACAGGGTCTCTGGAAACACCATATATTTT | CASSWKDRVSGNTIYF
TRBJ2-2 | 14 | TRBD2 | - | TRBV5-1 | TGCGCCAGCAGGTCACTAGCGGGAGCCCGGGAGCTGTTTTTT | CASRSLAGARELFF
TRBJ1-4 | 14 | - | - | TRBV11-2 | TGTGCCAGCAGCTTACTACAGGGAGGTGAAAAACTGTTTTTT | CASSLLQGGEKLFF
TRBJ2-7 | 14 | - | - | TRBV19 | TGTGCCAGTAGTATCGGGTTAACGAACTACGAGCAGTACTTC | CASSIGLTNYEQYF
TRBJ1-2 | 15 | - | - | TRBV6-5 | TGTGCCAGCCATGGACCCTCAGCCACCCTCTATGGCTACACCTTC | CASHGPSATLYGYTF
TRBJ1-2 | 14 | - | - | TRBV6-5 | TGTGCCAGCAGTTACCGGTCAGGGTCAGGCGGCTACACCTTC | CASSYRSGSGGYTF
TRBJ1-1 | 15 | - | - | TRBV4-1 | TGCGCCAGCAGCCAAGGGTCGGGGGGGGACACTGAAGCTTTCTTT | CASSQGSGGDTEAFF
TRBJ1-3 | 13 | - | - | TRBV12-3/TRBV12-4 | TGTGCCAGCAGTTTAGGTTTTGGAAACACCATATATTTT | CASSLGFGNTIYF
TRBJ1-1 | 16 | - | - | TRBV4-1 | TGCGCCAGCAGCCAAGGGGCTAGGGTTGGCAAGGTTGAAGCTTTCTTT | CASSQGARVGKVEAFF
TRBJ1-2 | 16 | TRBD1 | - | TRBV6-5 | TGTGCCAGCAGTTCCGGGACAGGGGGCGGGACAGGTGGCTACACCTTC | CASSSGTGGGTGGYTF
TRBJ1-1 | 13 | - | few | TRBV7-8 | TGTGCCAGCAGCCCTGGCCTGAACACTGAAGCTTTCTTT | CASSPGLNTEAFF
TRBJ2-1 | 13 | - | - | TRBV7-3 | TGTGCCAGCAGCCGATCCCCCCGGGACGAGCAGTTCTTC | CASSRSPRDEQFF
TRBJ2-1 | 16 | TRBD2 | - | TRBV5-1 | TGCGCCAGCAGCTTGGCCCGCGGGACTAGCGGGAGGCTGGAGTTCTTC | CASSLARGTSGRLEFF
TRBJ1-4 | 14 | - | - | TRBV27 | TGTGCCAGCAGTCGTGATGCAACTAATGAAAAACTGTTTTTT | CASSRDATNEKLFF
TRBJ1-2 | 16 | TRBD1 | once | TRBV10-3 | TGTGCCATCAGTGAGTCGTTGGCAGGGGGCGACTATGGCTACACCTTC | CAISESLAGGDYGYTF
TRBJ1-1 | 13 | - | - | TRBV12-3/TRBV12-4 | TGTGCCAGCAGTTTGAGGGGGAACACTGAAGCTTTCTTT | CASSLRGNTEAFF
TRBJ2-5 | 16 | - | once | TRBV2 | TGTGCCAGCAGGGTGGCAGGGTCGGGTGGCCAAGAGACCCAGTACTTC | CASRVAGSGGQETQYF
TRBJ1-1 | 11 | TRBD1 | - | TRBV20-1 | TGCAGTGAGGACAGGGACACTGAAGCTTTCTTT | CSEDRDTEAFF
TRBJ1-2 | 13 | - | - | TRBV12-3/TRBV12-4 | TGTGCCAGCTCTGACAGGAACCGCTATGGCTACACCTTC | CASSDRNRYGYTF
TRBJ1-2 | 16 | - | - | TRBV18 | TGTGCCAGCTCCGCAACCCGGGAAGGGTTGCACTACGGCTACACCTTC | CASSATREGLHYGYTF
TRBJ1-2 | 14 | TRBD1 | - | TRBV6-6 | TGTGCCAGCAGTTACTCGGGGACAGGGGTTGGCTACACCTTC | CASSYSGTGVGYTF
TRBJ1-5 | 20 | - | - | TRBV28 | TGTGCCAGCAGTCCCTTAAGGGACATTTCACGGGGAATCAGCAATCAGCCCCAGCATTTT | CASSPLRDISRGISNQPQHF
TRBJ2-3 | 14 | - | - | TRBV6-5 | TGTGCCAGCGAGGCGGCGGGGAGCACAGATACGCAGTATTTT | CASEAAGSTDTQYF
TRBJ2-7 | 13 | - | once | TRBV28 | TGTGCCACCACTCCGGACAGTACCTACGAGCAGTACTTC | CATTPDSTYEQYF
TRBJ2-1 | 15 | TRBD2 | once | TRBV6-6 | TGTGCCAGCAAGCGGGGCGGGCCCTCCTACAATGAGCAGTTCTTC | CASKRGGPSYNEQFF
TRBJ1-2 | 13 | - | - | TRBV19 | TGTGCCAGCGGGACATCGGAGGTATATGGCTACACCTTC | CASGTSEVYGYTF
TRBJ1-2 | 14 | TRBD1 | - | TRBV7-2 | TGTGCCAGCAGCTCCTCGGGGACAGGATATGGCTACACCTTC | CASSSSGTGYGYTF
TRBJ1-1 | 13 | - | - | TRBV12-3/TRBV12-4 | TGTGCCAGCAGCCTCGACAGTAACACTGAAGCTTTCTTT | CASSLDSNTEAFF
TRBJ2-2 | 17 | TRBD2 | once | TRBV7-8 | TGTGCCAGCAGCTTAGGGGTGCGGGGGTTGAGCACCGGGGAGCTGTTTTTT | CASSLGVRGLSTGELFF
TRBJ1-3 | 14 | TRBD1 | - | TRBV30 | TGTGCCTGGAGAACAGGGGGTTACGGAAACACCATATATTTT | CAWRTGGYGNTIYF
TRBJ2-7 | 16 | TRBD2 | - | TRBV27 | TGTGCCAGCAGTTTTGAAGCGGGGGTGGATCTCTACGAGCAGTACTTC | CASSFEAGVDLYEQYF
TRBJ2-5 | 17 | TRBD2 | - | TRBV7-2 | TGTGCCAGCAGCGCTCTAGCGGGGGGGCCTTACCAAGAGACCCAGTACTTC | CASSALAGGPYQETQYF
TRBJ1-5 | 15 | - | - | TRBV6-1 | TGTGCCAGCAGTGAACTTGGGGGGCCCAATCAGCCCCAGCATTTT | CASSELGGPNQPQHF